This T cell receptor (beta chain) was observed in a study of blood T cells in healthy people across ages. Germline CDR1 MNHEY, CDR2 SVGEGT. This CDR3 contains 13 residues. The study's findings and limits: It was held that diversity estimates obtained from one million T cells represented underestimates.

A sample-barcoded 5' primer and a J-beta primer mix were used in a second PCR of roughly 7 to 11 cycles. Sequencing recovered at least 2.5 million CDR3-containing paired-end reads from each sample. TCRdb reprocessed the 5' RACE reads via MiXCR and lists one record per CDR3 protein. Found here are approximately 1,000,000 distinct CDR3 sequences, 40% to 50% of them singletons; the top ten hold approximately 17%. This clonotype came up a few times. Its antigen is not identified. Donors were systemically healthy Caucasian individuals from Russia aged 6 to 90 years. This chain links TRBV6-2 or TRBV6-3 with TRBJ2-4, with 9 bases fitting TRBD1. The J call may be incorrect, as the DNA end agrees better with TRBJ2-7. The sequencing sample was made of blood. The receptor comes from an older woman in good health. The CDR3 nucleotides read TGTGCCAGCTACAGGGGGCGCTTTGACGAGCAGTACTTC. Translated, it gives CASYRGRFDEQYF.